The 30 T cell receptor beta chains in this list originate from one sample, sequenced in a study of blood T cell repertoires in COVID-19. Generated by immunoSEQ multiplex PCR, the TCRdb table keeps only in-frame clones and is missing some. The profile shows 250,000 to 350,000 clones, 88% of them singletons. Sequences were obtained from peripheral blood. The receptor source for this set is a woman in her twenties or thirties who had recovered from COVID-19.

The chain joins TRBV20-1 to TRBJ2-5; no firm D call. Looked up from germline, CDR1 is DFQATT and CDR2 is SNEGSKA (reference sequence). Trimming removed 4 bases at V and 4 bases at J, with 7 bases between. The CDR3 has 11 residues. The CDR3 loop reads CSATESETQYF. As DNA, the CDR3 is TGCAGTGCTACCGAGTCAGAGACCCAGTACTTC.

The chain is built from TRBV5-4 and TRBJ2-1; perhaps TRBD2 as D (6 bases). Deletions cut 2 bases from V and 8 bases from J, with 23 bases between. The CDR3 has 17 amino acids. Germline V gene data show CDR1 as SGHNT and CDR2 as YYREEE (reference sequence). CDR3 sequence: CASSFGTGSRNIDEQFF. The CDR3 coding sequence is TGTGCCAGCAGCTTTGGGACCGGGAGTAGGAATATTGATGAGCAGTTCTTC.

The chain recombines TRBV7-9 with TRBJ2-1; a weak D match, TRBD2 (5 bases). The CDR3 contains 13 residues. CDR1 SEHNR and CDR2 FQNEAQ come from the germline V gene (reference sequence). V was clipped by 1 base and J by 6 bases, with 7 bases between them. The CDR3 DNA is TGTGCCAGCAGCTTAGGGAGCGGCAATGAGCAGTTCTTC. Its protein is CASSLGSGNEQFF.

This chain connects TRBV4-1 to TRBJ1-5; 8 nucleotides line up with TRBD1. Germline V CDR1 and CDR2: MGHRA, YSYEKL. Losses at the gene ends were 3 bases for V and 3 bases for J; bases not matched to a gene: 7. The CDR3 totals 16 residues. The chain's CDR3 is CASSQGPGQDNQPQHF. The CDR3 DNA sequence: TGCGCCAGCAGCCAGGGACCGGGACAGGACAATCAGCCCCAGCATTTT.

The rearrangement links TRBV4-2 to TRBJ2-2; TRBD2 is a possible D gene (6 bases). CDR1 and CDR2 (germline): LGHNA, YNFKEQ. V gave up 1 base and J gave up 0 bases, with 15 bases separating them. The CDR3 extends over 18 amino acids. The CDR3 spells CASSQVYFQRANTGELFF. CDR3 DNA: TGTGCCAGCAGCCAAGTTTATTTCCAGCGGGCGAACACCGGGGAGCTGTTTTTT.

The J gene is TRBJ2-5, the V gene TRBV25-1, with D possibly TRBD1 on 6 matching bases. Germline CDR1 and CDR2: MGHDK and SYGVNS. This CDR3 comprises 15 residues. V gave up 3 bases and J gave up 5 bases, with 16 bases separating them. DNA of the CDR3: TGTGCCAGCAGTGACCCCACAGGGCCCGGGGAGACCCAGTACTTC. Its protein is CASSDPTGPGETQYF.

This chain uses TRBV19 with TRBJ1-2; 7 bases fit TRBD1. J lost 1 base, V lost 6 bases, and 2 bases had no gene match. From germline, CDR1 is LNHDA and CDR2 SQIVND (reference sequence). The CDR3 is 13 residues long. As DNA, the CDR3 is TGTGCCAGTAGCCCAGGGGGTAACTATGGCTACACCTTC. It yields the protein CASSPGGNYGYTF.

This clone was detected only once. V and J are TRBV2 and TRBJ1-3, with 9 bases aligning to TRBD1. Trimming at V came to 6 bases and at J to 4 bases, leaving 7 bases not matched to a gene. Per the germline V gene, CDR1 is SNHLY and CDR2 is FYNNEI. There are 15 residues in the CDR3. CDR3 in amino acids: CASRLPGQGGNTIYF. For the CDR3, the DNA is TGTGCCAGCAGGCTCCCGGGACAGGGAGGAAACACCATATATTTT.

V and J are TRBV9 and TRBJ2-2, with 7 bases aligning to TRBD1. Trimming took 1 base from V and 2 from J; bases not matched to a gene: 5. The CDR3 has 16 residues. Looked up from germline, CDR1 is SGDLS and CDR2 is YYNGEE. The CDR3 loop is CASSVKGQPNTGELFF. The CDR3 region has the DNA TGTGCCAGCAGCGTAAAGGGACAGCCTAACACCGGGGAGCTGTTTTTT. Variable domain in full (rest from reference TRBV9 and TRBJ2-2): DSGVTQTPKHLITATGQRVTLRCSPRSGDLSVYWYQQSLDQGLQFLIQYYNGEERAKGNILERFSAQQFPDLHSELNLSSLELGDSALYFCASSVKGQPNTGELFFGEGSRLTVL.

The table lists this clone with many counts. The chain carries TRBV6-4 and TRBJ2-6, with D perhaps TRBD1 (6 bases). Germline CDR1 is MRHNA and CDR2 is SNTAGT. The CDR3 is 16 amino acids. The V and J ends lost 0 bases and 0 bases respectively, with 6 bases between them. The CDR3 region is CASSDSTGSGANVLTF. The CDR3 nucleotides are TGTGCCAGCAGTGACTCGACAGGCTCTGGGGCCAACGTCCTGACTTTC.

The chain couples TRBV19 to TRBJ1-2, with TRBD1 as a possible D gene (5 bases). Per the germline V gene, CDR1 is LNHDA and CDR2 is SQIVND (reference sequence). The CDR3 length is 15 residues. Trimming shortened V by 3 bases and J by 4 bases, and 15 bases separated the two germline ends. The CDR3 bases are TGTGCCAGTAGTATCGGCGGGGCCCGAGGCTATGGCTACACCTTC. Its translation is CASSIGGARGYGYTF. The whole variable domain, filled in from reference TRBV19 and TRBJ1-2, reads DGGITQSPKYLFRKEGQNVTLSCEQNLNHDAMYWYRQDPGQGLRLIYYSQIVNDFQKGDIAEGYSVSREKKESFPLTVTSAQKNPTAFYLCASSIGGARGYGYTFGSGTRLTVV.

The rearrangement uses TRBV7-6 and TRBJ2-1, with D perhaps TRBD2 (5 bases). Trimming stripped 2 bases from V and 7 bases from J, with 15 bases between. The CDR3 is 15 residues long. CDR1 and CDR2 (germline): SGHVS, FNYEAQ. The chain's CDR3 is CASSLRQEGDNEQFF. DNA of the CDR3: TGTGCCAGCAGCTTAAGACAAGAGGGAGATAATGAGCAGTTCTTC.

The gene calls are TRBV6-5 and TRBJ1-2; no clear D gene. Germline CDR1 reads MNHEY; CDR2 reads SVGAGI. The CDR3 is 14 residues long. The ends were cut back, 0 bases at V and 5 bases at J, with 10 bases in the middle. The CDR3 region is CASSYSARYYGYTF. In nucleotides, the CDR3 is TGTGCCAGCAGTTACTCGGCCAGGTATTATGGCTACACCTTC.

The genes are TRBV28 and TRBJ1-2; D is unresolved. V lost 3 bases and J 2 bases, leaving 7 bases between the germline ends. This CDR3 has 13 amino acids. Per germline, CDR1 MDHEN and CDR2 SYDVKM. Written as DNA, the CDR3 is TGTGCCAGCAGTTTGCGCTCAAACTATGGCTACACCTTC. Amino acids: CASSLRSNYGYTF.

The gene calls are TRBV5-1 and TRBJ2-5, with TRBD1 matching over 9 bases. With V trimmed by 3 bases and J by 2 bases, 8 bases remained unmatched. Germline lookup yields CDR1 SGHRS and CDR2 YFSETQ. This CDR3 has 16 residues. This CDR3 is CASSWGQGVKQETQYF. CDR3 nucleotide sequence: TGCGCCAGCAGCTGGGGACAGGGAGTAAAACAAGAGACCCAGTACTTC.

The chain combines TRBV7-2 with TRBJ1-1; 7 positions match TRBD1. V was pared by 4 bases and J by 0 bases, with 2 bases of the junction left unmatched. Germline CDR1 and CDR2: SGHTA and FQGNSA. The CDR3 length is 14 residues. The CDR3 nucleotides are TGTGCCAGCAGCTCGGGACAGATGAACACTGAAGCTTTCTTT. Encoded protein: CASSSGQMNTEAFF.

The chain is built from TRBV4-2 and TRBJ2-1, with TRBD2 matching 9 bases. Unmatched junction bases numbered 4, after V lost 0 bases and J lost 1 base. This CDR3 is built from 17 residues. Germline V lookup: CDR1 LGHNA, CDR2 YNFKEQ. CDR3 sequence: CASSQDSSGASYNEQFF. The CDR3 DNA sequence: TGTGCCAGCAGCCAAGATTCTAGCGGGGCTTCCTACAATGAGCAGTTCTTC.

The chain combines TRBV9 with TRBJ2-5; 9 positions match TRBD2. V dropped 3 bases and J dropped 5; count of bases not matched to a gene: 5. This CDR3 spans 14 amino acids. Germline V gene sequence: CDR1 SGDLS, CDR2 YYNGEE. Here the CDR3 DNA reads TGTGCCAGCAGCGGCGGGGGGGCGAGGGAGACCCAGTACTTC. Protein product: CASSGGGARETQYF. Full variable domain (outside the CDR3, taken from reference TRBV9 and TRBJ2-5): DSGVTQTPKHLITATGQRVTLRCSPRSGDLSVYWYQQSLDQGLQFLIQYYNGEERAKGNILERFSAQQFPDLHSELNLSSLELGDSALYFCASSGGGARETQYFGPGTRLLVL.

J is TRBJ2-1 and V is TRBV4-1; D not resolved. Germline V lookup: CDR1 MGHRA, CDR2 YSYEKL. The V gene lost 1 base and the J gene lost 0 bases, with 10 bases spanning the gap. This CDR3 comprises 16 residues. The CDR3 DNA follows: TGCGCCAGCAGCCAAGCCCCCTTTAGCTCCTACAATGAGCAGTTCTTC. The encoded protein is CASSQAPFSSYNEQFF.

The genes are TRBV6-6 and TRBJ1-5, with D unclear. Trimming removed 7 bases at V and 5 bases at J, with 21 bases between. The CDR3 totals 16 residues. Per the germline V gene, CDR1 is MNHNY and CDR2 is SVGAGI (reference sequence). For the CDR3, the DNA is TGTGCCAGCACCAAAGGAGGGATTGGAGCCCATCAGCCCCAGCATTTT. Its protein product is CASTKGGIGAHQPQHF.

The chain combines TRBV28 with TRBJ1-6; 7 bases are shared with TRBD1. The CDR3 length is 15 residues. Germline trimming cut 2 bases from V and 7 bases from J; bases unmatched to any gene: 5. CDR1 MDHEN and CDR2 SYDVKM come from the germline V gene. The CDR3 bases are TGTGCCAGCAGTTTAGGGGACAGAAGAAATTCACCCCTCCACTTT. It is translated as CASSLGDRRNSPLHF.

This chain uses TRBV2 with TRBJ1-5; 9 nucleotides line up with TRBD1. Trimming at V came to 6 bases and at J to 7 bases, leaving 4 bases not matched to a gene. This CDR3 is built from 13 residues. Germline V gene sequence: CDR1 SNHLY, CDR2 FYNNEI. The CDR3 bases are TGTGCCAGCAGACGGACAGGGGACCAGCCCCAGCATTTT. This sequence encodes CASRRTGDQPQHF.

V gene TRBV14 combines with J gene TRBJ1-4; D gene ambiguous. CDR1 and CDR2 from the germline V gene are SGHDN and FVKESK. V gave up 1 base and J gave up 7 bases, with 13 bases separating them. The length of the CDR3 is 15 residues. For the CDR3, the DNA is TGTGCCAGCAGCCAAGTCTCCAGGCTGGGTGAAAAACTGTTTTTT. Translating gives CASSQVSRLGEKLFF. Full variable domain (outside the CDR3, taken from reference TRBV14 and TRBJ1-4): EAGVTQFPSHSVIEKGQTVTLRCDPISGHDNLYWYRRVMGKEIKFLLHFVKESKQDESGMPNNRFLAERTGGTYSTLKVQPAELEDSGVYFCASSQVSRLGEKLFFGSGTQLSVL.

This sequence joins TRBV27 and TRBJ1-5; 7 nucleotides match TRBD1. The J segment lost 5 bases and the V segment lost 8 bases, leaving 6 bases of the junction unmatched. CDR1 is MNHEY and CDR2 is SMNVEV in the germline V gene (reference sequence). The CDR3 is 13 amino acids. CDR3 nucleotides: TGTGCCAGCGCGACAGGGCTTCATCAGCCCCAGCATTTT. It yields the protein CASATGLHQPQHF.

J is TRBJ1-5 and V is TRBV7-6; D gene ambiguous. The V gene's germline CDR1 is SGHVS and CDR2 FNYEAQ. V was pared by 3 bases and J by 1 base, with 10 bases between. The CDR3 spans 15 residues. The CDR3 nucleotides read TGTGCCAGCAGCTTGGTCGACGGGAGCAATCAGCCCCAGCATTTT. Translation gives CASSLVDGSNQPQHF. Supplemented by reference TRBV7-6 and TRBJ1-5, the full variable domain reads GAGVSQSPRYKVTKRGQDVALRCDPISGHVSLYWYRQALGQGPEFLTYFNYEAQQDKSGLPNDRFSAERPEGSISTLTIQRTEQRDSAMYRCASSLVDGSNQPQHFGDGTRLSIL.

CDR3 amino acids: CASSGAVRYGYTF. CDR3 DNA sequence: TGTGCCAGCAGCGGGGCAGTGCGTTATGGCTACACCTTC. The chain joins TRBV9 to TRBJ1-2; D is ambiguous. Trimming took off 3 bases at V and 5 bases at J, with 11 bases between the two ends. The germline CDR1 and CDR2 sequences are SGDLS and YYNGEE. This CDR3 has 13 amino acids.

This chain connects TRBV5-1 to TRBJ1-1; tentative D call: TRBD1 (6 bases). The V gene's germline CDR1 is SGHRS and CDR2 YFSETQ. V gave up 0 bases and J gave up 2 bases, with 11 bases separating them. This CDR3 spans 15 amino acids. The CDR3 bases are TGCGCCAGCAGCTTGGTAGGCAGGGGAAACACTGAAGCTTTCTTT. Translating it yields CASSLVGRGNTEAFF.

The chain joins TRBV6-5 to TRBJ2-7; 8 nucleotides agree with TRBD1. Germline V gives CDR1 MNHEY, CDR2 SVGAGI. CDR3 size: 14 residues. Trimming removed 8 bases from V and 4 bases from J; junction bases left unmatched: 10. The CDR3 spells CASHPGQGAYEQYF. CDR3 nucleotides: TGTGCCAGCCACCCGGGGCAGGGGGCTTACGAGCAGTACTTC.

The chain has TRBV28 and TRBJ2-3; 9 nucleotides match TRBD2. This CDR3 spans 13 amino acids. CDR1 is MDHEN and CDR2 is SYDVKM in the germline V gene. The trim removed 6 bases at V and 8 bases at J, leaving 6 bases unmatched. Here the CDR3 DNA reads TGTGCCAGCAGGCCTCCGCGGGGGGGTACGCAGTATTTT. This translates into CASRPPRGGTQYF.

The chain uses TRBV25-1 and TRBJ1-1; D gene uncertain. Trimming shortened V by 1 base and J by 0 bases, and 9 bases separated the two germline ends. The CDR3 is made up of 15 amino acids. Germline V lookup: CDR1 MGHDK, CDR2 SYGVNS. This CDR3 is CASSEWRGMNTEAFF. The CDR3 DNA sequence: TGTGCCAGCAGTGAATGGCGAGGCATGAACACTGAAGCTTTCTTT.